These 29 T cell receptor beta chains came from one sample sequenced in a study of blood T cell repertoires in COVID-19. The assay was immunoSEQ multiplex PCR, and TCRdb's table has in-frame clones only and misses some. The sample lists more than 55,000 clones; around 74% were seen once. Sequencing was done on a sample of peripheral blood. Receptors were obtained from a woman in her forties or fifties with active or convalescent COVID-19.

The J gene is TRBJ2-5, the V gene TRBV9; maybe TRBD1 (6 bases). Looked up from germline, CDR1 is SGDLS and CDR2 is YYNGEE. Between the trimmed V and J ends, which lost 0 bases and 4 bases, there was a span of 7 bases. This CDR3 has 13 amino acids. CDR3: CASSVVDRETQYF. The DNA of the CDR3 is TGTGCCAGCAGCGTAGTGGACAGAGAGACCCAGTACTTC.

Written as DNA, the CDR3 is TGTGCCAGCAGCCTTCACAGGGGCACCTCCACGAATACGCAGTATTTT. It yields the protein CASSLHRGTSTNTQYF. The chain uses TRBV21-1 and TRBJ2-3; the table gives TRBD1 as D, unverified against the DNA. TRBV21-1 is a recognized pseudogene. The CDR3 is 16 amino acids.

The rearrangement links TRBV7-3 to TRBJ2-5, with 10 bases lining up with TRBD2. The germline V gene encodes CDR1 SGHTA and CDR2 FQGTGA. The V and J ends lost 6 bases and 5 bases, in that order; junction bases with no gene match: 9. The CDR3 length is 15 residues. The CDR3 spells CASSQSGRAGETQYF. CDR3 nucleotides: TGTGCCAGCAGTCAAAGCGGGAGGGCGGGGGAGACCCAGTACTTC.

J is TRBJ1-1 and V is TRBV9; D is uncertain. V was trimmed by 3 bases and J by 9 bases, leaving 18 bases between them. This CDR3 comprises 14 residues. Germline V lookup: CDR1 SGDLS, CDR2 YYNGEE. The CDR3 DNA is TGTGCCAGCAGCGCCCGGGAAGGCGCTGTCAAAGCTTTCTTT. Translation gives CASSAREGAVKAFF. The full variable domain, completed using reference TRBV9 and TRBJ1-1, is DSGVTQTPKHLITATGQRVTLRCSPRSGDLSVYWYQQSLDQGLQFLIQYYNGEERAKGNILERFSAQQFPDLHSELNLSSLELGDSALYFCASSAREGAVKAFFGQGTRLTVV.

The chain has TRBV4-2 and TRBJ2-7; unclear D gene. Looked up from germline, CDR1 is LGHNA and CDR2 is YNFKEQ. CDR3 length: 15 residues. Trimming stripped 1 base from V and 2 bases from J, with 12 bases between. The CDR3 DNA follows: TGTGCCAGCAGCCAAGTTCTCGCGTCCCCCTACGAGCAGTACTTC. As protein: CASSQVLASPYEQYF.

The rearrangement uses TRBV19 and TRBJ1-1; TRBD1 agrees at 11 bases. CDR3 length: 12 residues. V lost 11 bases, J lost 5 bases, and 4 bases stayed unmatched. Germline V CDR1 and CDR2: LNHDA, SQIVND (reference sequence). In DNA, the CDR3 is TGTGCCTCGGACAGGGGGCGGACTGAAGCTTTCTTT. It translates to CASDRGRTEAFF. Supplemented by reference TRBV19 and TRBJ1-1, the full variable domain reads DGGITQSPKYLFRKEGQNVTLSCEQNLNHDAMYWYRQDPGQGLRLIYYSQIVNDFQKGDIAEGYSVSREKKESFPLTVTSAQKNPTAFYLCASDRGRTEAFFGQGTRLTVV.

The V gene is TRBV11-2, the J gene TRBJ1-1; 7 nucleotides match TRBD1. CDR1 is SGHAT, CDR2 FQNNGV, per germline. V lost 4 bases and J lost 5; bases outside the gene matches: 7. The CDR3 extends over 14 amino acids. The CDR3 loop is CASSSQGVVTEAFF. The CDR3 DNA reads as TGTGCCAGCAGCTCTCAGGGGGTTGTGACTGAAGCTTTCTTT.

V gene TRBV7-2 combines with J gene TRBJ2-1; 14 bases map to TRBD2. Trimming cost V 5 bases and J 8 bases; bases outside gene matches: 11. The CDR3 contains 17 residues. In germline, CDR1 is SGHTA, CDR2 FQGNSA. CDR3 in amino acids: CASSVRLAGGGQDEQFF. In DNA form, the CDR3 reads TGTGCCAGCAGCGTCCGACTAGCGGGAGGGGGTCAGGATGAGCAGTTCTTC.

The chain recombines TRBV21-1 with TRBJ1-6; the table calls TRBD1, which could not be checked here. TRBV21-1 is deemed a pseudogene. The CDR3 is 15 residues long. Written as DNA, the CDR3 is TGTGCCAGCAGCAAAACCCAGGGTATCGTGACACCCCTCCACTTT. Translating it yields CASSKTQGIVTPLHF.

The chain uses TRBV6-5 and TRBJ1-6; possibly TRBD1 for D (6 bases). Germline CDR1 MNHEY, CDR2 SVGAGI. This CDR3 region has 15 residues. V was clipped by 7 bases and J by 5 bases, with 15 bases between them. This CDR3 is CASTRGGPDNSPLHF. The CDR3 nucleotides are TGTGCCAGCACTAGGGGGGGCCCAGATAATTCACCCCTCCACTTT.

This chain joins TRBV4-3 and TRBJ2-1; a possible D gene is TRBD1 (6 bases). In germline, CDR1 is LGHNA, CDR2 YSLEER. The CDR3 runs 14 residues. The ends were cut back, 2 bases at V and 9 bases at J, with 14 bases in the middle. DNA of the CDR3: TGCGCCAGCAGCCAACTCTTGGGGGCCGGTGAGCAGTTCTTC. Protein: CASSQLLGAGEQFF.

The J gene is TRBJ2-7, the V gene TRBV7-9; 12 bases line up with TRBD2. The CDR3 extends over 14 amino acids. CDR1 is SEHNR and CDR2 is FQNEAQ in the germline V gene (reference sequence). Unmatched junction bases numbered 4, after V lost 5 bases and J lost 5 bases. The CDR3 is CASSPSGRADEQYF. DNA for the CDR3: TGTGCCAGCAGCCCTAGCGGGAGGGCCGACGAGCAGTACTTC.

The rearrangement joins TRBV19 to TRBJ2-2; TRBD1 agrees at 9 bases. The CDR3 loop spans 17 amino acids. Trimming at V came to 4 bases and at J to 5 bases, leaving 11 bases not matched to a gene. The germline CDR1 and CDR2 sequences are LNHDA and SQIVND (reference sequence). The CDR3 DNA reads as TGTGCCAGTAGTAGGGGGACAGGGCCCAGAAGAACCGGGGAGCTGTTTTTT. It translates to CASSRGTGPRRTGELFF.

V usage is TRBV20-1 and J usage is TRBJ1-2, with D unresolved. Germline V CDR1 and CDR2: DFQATT, SNEGSKA (reference sequence). With 2 bases removed from V and 8 bases from J, the gap between germline ends came to 9 bases. This CDR3 contains 11 residues. The CDR3 here is CSARPAGGYTF. DNA of the CDR3: TGCAGTGCTAGACCGGCGGGCGGCTACACCTTC.

The chain carries TRBV10-2 and TRBJ2-1; 8 nucleotides align to TRBD2. In germline, CDR1 is WSHSY, CDR2 SAAADI. This CDR3 has 14 residues. Germline trimming cut 4 bases from V and 7 bases from J; bases unmatched to any gene: 6. CDR3 residues: CASSGSGSRNEQFF. The CDR3 DNA is TGCGCCAGCAGTGGAAGCGGGAGTAGGAATGAGCAGTTCTTC.

CDR3 DNA sequence: TGTGCCACCAGCAGCAGAGGGGGACAAGAGACCCAGTACTTC. It translates to CATSSRGGQETQYF. The chain combines TRBV15 with TRBJ2-5; D possibly corresponds to TRBD1 (6 bases). Between the trimmed V and J ends, which lost 3 bases and 2 bases, there was a span of 10 bases. In germline, CDR1 is LNHNV, CDR2 YYDKDF (reference sequence). The CDR3 is 14 residues long.

V is TRBV6-6 and J is TRBJ2-2; 9 bases map to TRBD1. V shed 9 bases, J shed 5 bases, and the junction held 4 bases outside the gene matches. Germline-derived CDR1 and CDR2 are MNHNY and SVGAGI (reference sequence). The CDR3 sequence is 13 residues long. CDR3 nucleotide sequence: TGTGCCAGTGGACAGGGGATAACCGGGGAGCTGTTTTTT. It codes for CASGQGITGELFF.

The chain couples TRBV6-4 to TRBJ2-1, with 13 positions matching TRBD2. Germline loops: CDR1 MRHNA, CDR2 SNTAGT. V gave up 3 bases and J gave up 2 bases; unmatched junction bases: 1. This CDR3 has 16 amino acids. CDR3 region: CASSELAGGPYNEQFF. DNA of the CDR3: TGTGCCAGCAGTGAACTAGCGGGAGGGCCCTACAATGAGCAGTTCTTC.

The gene calls are TRBV7-2 and TRBJ2-7, with TRBD2 matching over 7 bases. The CDR3 is 14 amino acids. CDR1 and CDR2 from the germline V gene are SGHTA and FQGNSA. Trimming took 5 bases from V and 7 from J; bases not matched to a gene: 11. DNA for the CDR3: TGTGCCAGCAGCGCCGCACTAGCGCCCGGGGAGCAGTACTTC. Its protein is CASSAALAPGEQYF.

The rearrangement uses TRBV7-3 and TRBJ2-5; 7 bases line up with TRBD2. This CDR3 has 14 amino acids. CDR1 and CDR2 from the germline V gene are SGHTA and FQGTGA. V trimming: 5 bases; J trimming: 7 bases; junction bases outside the gene matches: 10. The CDR3 region is CASSPLAVGGTQYF. DNA of the CDR3: TGTGCCAGCAGCCCCCTAGCGGTGGGGGGGACCCAGTACTTC.

The table lists this clone with a count of one. The genes are TRBV7-8 and TRBJ1-2; D is possibly TRBD1 (6 bases). V lost 4 bases to trimming and J lost 7 bases, with 16 bases between them. The CDR3 spans 14 residues. Germline-derived CDR1 and CDR2 are SGHVS and FQNEAQ. This CDR3 is CASSSELRQAGYTF. The DNA of the CDR3 is TGTGCCAGCAGCTCCGAGCTTCGACAGGCTGGCTACACCTTC.

This chain uses TRBV24-1 with TRBJ2-2, with 7 bases fitting TRBD1. Trimming took 7 bases from V and 5 from J; bases not matched to a gene: 3. Germline V gives CDR1 KGHDR, CDR2 SFDVKD. CDR3 length: 13 residues. The CDR3 sequence is CATRPQGTGELFF. CDR3 bases: TGTGCCACCAGACCACAGGGGACCGGGGAGCTGTTTTTT.

This clone was seen only a few times. The J gene is TRBJ2-7, the V gene TRBV6-1; tentative D call: TRBD2 (5 bases). This CDR3 spans 14 amino acids. In germline, CDR1 is MNHNS, CDR2 SASEGT. Deletions cut 7 bases from V and 3 bases from J, with 16 bases between. The CDR3 sequence is CASTFGWGVYEQYF. The DNA of the CDR3 is TGTGCCAGCACCTTCGGGTGGGGAGTCTACGAGCAGTACTTC.

The genes are TRBV18 and TRBJ1-2; 9 positions agree with TRBD1. J was trimmed by 4 bases and V by 2 bases; bases with no gene match: 2. The germline CDR1 and CDR2 sequences are KGHSH and LQKENI. The CDR3 length is 14 residues. The CDR3 DNA reads TGTGCCAGCTCACCAGACAGGGGGTTCTATGGCTACACCTTC. It encodes CASSPDRGFYGYTF.

The rearrangement joins TRBV2 to TRBJ1-4; 8 bases align to TRBD1. CDR3 length: 13 residues. Germline assignment: CDR1 SNHLY and CDR2 FYNNEI. V lost 8 bases to trimming and J lost 11 bases; unmatched junction nucleotides: 10. CDR3 DNA: TGTGCCAGCGCATCCGGGACAGGAGACAAACTGTTTTTT. Amino acid sequence: CASASGTGDKLFF.

This clone has just a few counts. This chain links TRBV5-8 with TRBJ2-7; a possible D gene is TRBD2 (6 bases). This CDR3 spans 14 amino acids. Germline CDR1 reads SGHTS; CDR2 reads YDEGEE. V lost 7 bases and J lost 5, with 19 bases in between. DNA for the CDR3: TGTGCCAGCGGGGGGACTCCGTGGAAAGACGAGCAGTACTTC. Translating it yields CASGGTPWKDEQYF.

This clone was detected ten times or more. The rearrangement uses TRBV7-2 and TRBJ2-5, with TRBD2 matching over 13 bases. CDR3 size: 16 residues. V gave up 1 base and J gave up 5 bases; unmatched junction bases: 4. Per germline, CDR1 SGHTA and CDR2 FQGNSA. CDR3 sequence: CASSLVRTSGSETQYF. As DNA, the CDR3 is TGTGCCAGCAGCTTAGTGCGGACTAGCGGGAGCGAGACCCAGTACTTC.

The V call is TRBV5-8, the J call TRBJ1-6, with D perhaps TRBD1 (5 bases). This CDR3 has 15 amino acids. CDR1 and CDR2 (germline): SGHTS, YDEGEE. Trimming left V 3 bases short and J 7 bases short, with 14 bases between. Here the CDR3 reads CASSSWGDGNSPLHF. CDR3 DNA sequence: TGTGCCAGCAGCTCCTGGGGGGACGGGAATTCACCCCTCCACTTT.

The chain has TRBV5-4 and TRBJ2-6, with 7 bases fitting TRBD1. Germline trimming cut 4 bases from V and 1 base from J; bases unmatched to any gene: 8. The length of the CDR3 is 17 residues. Germline assignment: CDR1 SGHNT and CDR2 YYREEE (reference sequence). CDR3 coding DNA: TGTGCCAGCAGCCCGGGACAGCGCTATTCTGGGGCCAACGTCCTGACTTTC. This translates into CASSPGQRYSGANVLTF.